These T cell receptor beta chains were read from a single sample in a study of blood T cell repertoires in COVID-19. Produced via immunoSEQ multiplex PCR; TCRdb's table is partial and in-frame only. Here the sample spans roughly 71,000 clones, approximately 82% being singletons. The sequenced sample consisted of peripheral blood. The receptors shown here come from a woman of 80 years or more with acute or convalescent COVID-19. Both conserved end residues are part of each CDR3. The order of the fields is J gene, V gene, clone size, D gene, CDR3 DNA, CDR3 protein. The D gene is left open where the match is weak. Part of the rows lack a size; the others show once, few, many or a class for expanded clones.

TRBJ1-5 TRBV5-1 . . TGCGCCAGCAGCTTGGAGCAGGAGGGTCAGCCCCAGCATTTT CASSLEQEGQPQHF
TRBJ1-5 TRBV29-1 once . TGCAGCGTTTCCCCGGGGGGATTCAATCAGCCCCAGCATTTT CSVSPGGFNQPQHF
TRBJ2-3 TRBV15 . TRBD2 TGTGCCACCAGCAGTAGCGGGAGGGTTGTTGGTTGGGATACGCAGTATTTT CATSSSGRVVGWDTQYF
TRBJ1-2 TRBV6-6 . TRBD1 TGTGCCAGCAGCCCAAGGACAGGGGATAACTATGGCTACACCTTC CASSPRTGDNYGYTF
TRBJ2-5 TRBV29-1 once TRBD2 TGCAGCGTTCCTCTAGCGGGTTGGGGTGAGACCCAGTACTTC CSVPLAGWGETQYF
TRBJ2-1 TRBV3-1/TRBV3-2 . . TGTGCCAGCAGCACGCGAGGCGGGATTGGTTTCTACAATGAGCAGTTCTTC CASSTRGGIGFYNEQFF
TRBJ2-1 TRBV11-3 . . TGTGCCAGCACGAGTTACAATGAGCAGTTCTTC CASTSYNEQFF
TRBJ2-6 TRBV9 . . TGTGCCAGCAGCTCTTCAGGTAACTCTGGGGCCAACGTCCTGACTTTC CASSSSGNSGANVLTF
TRBJ2-5 TRBV19 once . TGTGCCAGTAGTATTGGGCAGGGGAGAGAGACCCAGTACTTC CASSIGQGRETQYF
TRBJ2-1 TRBV3-1/TRBV3-2 . TRBD2 TGTGCCAGCAGCCTGGGACTAGCTTCGGGCAATGAGCAGTTCTTC CASSLGLASGNEQFF
TRBJ2-1 TRBV3-1/TRBV3-2 . TRBD2 TGTGCCAGCAGCGAAACTAGCGGGAGGTCCTACAATGAGCAGTTCTTC CASSETSGRSYNEQFF
TRBJ1-2 TRBV19 . TRBD1 TGTGCCAGTAGTTCGTCCGGGACAGTACTTTATGGCTACACCTTC CASSSSGTVLYGYTF
TRBJ2-7 TRBV19 . TRBD1 TGTGCCAGTAGTATCGGTAGGGGGCTCTCCGAGCAGTACTTC CASSIGRGLSEQYF
TRBJ1-2 TRBV19 once TRBD1 TGTGCCAGTAGCGTAGGGGACAGCTATGGCTACACCTTC CASSVGDSYGYTF
TRBJ1-4 TRBV28 . . TGTGCCAGCAGTTTTGTGGAGGGGGGGGCCGGAGAAAAACTGTTTTTT CASSFVEGGAGEKLFF
TRBJ2-1 TRBV11-3 . . TGTGCCAGCAGCAGGCAACAGGGAATGAATGAGCAGTTCTTC CASSRQQGMNEQFF
TRBJ1-6 TRBV19 . TRBD1 TGTGCCAGTAGTTCTGACCCGGGACAGGGGATACCCCTCCACTTT CASSSDPGQGIPLHF
TRBJ1-1 TRBV6-5 . TRBD1 TGTGCCAGCAAAGGGGACAGGGGAAGGCCTGAAGCTTTCTTT CASKGDRGRPEAFF
TRBJ1-5 TRBV5-5 . . TGTGCCAGCAGCTTGAATTTACAGGGATCGACTAGCAATCAGCCCCAGCATTTT CASSLNLQGSTSNQPQHF
TRBJ1-1 TRBV7-9 . . TGTGCCAGCAGCTCCCTGCAGGATTGGAACACTGAAGCTTTCTTT CASSSLQDWNTEAFF
TRBJ1-2 TRBV29-1 . TRBD1 TGCAGCATACAAACAGGGGAAGACTATGGCTACACCTTC CSIQTGEDYGYTF
TRBJ2-3 TRBV5-1 . TRBD2 TGCGCCAGCTCCGGATCGCTAGCGGGAGGGACAGATACGCAGTATTTT CASSGSLAGGTDTQYF
TRBJ2-4 TRBV3-1/TRBV3-2 . TRBD2 TGTGCCAGCAGCCAAGCCGGGACTAGCGCCAAAAACATTCAGTACTTC CASSQAGTSAKNIQYF
TRBJ1-2 TRBV2 . TRBD1 TGTGCCAGCAGTGGGGACAGGGCCCTCTATGGCTACACCTTC CASSGDRALYGYTF
TRBJ1-5 TRBV28 . . TGTGCCAGCAGTTCGGGGGGGGCAGGTCAGCCCCAGCATTTT CASSSGGAGQPQHF
TRBJ1-2 TRBV9 once . TGTGCCAGCAGCCCTAGGGGAGGGTCAGACTATGGCTACACCTTC CASSPRGGSDYGYTF